The 19 T cell receptor beta chains below were found in one sample sequenced in a study of PD-L1 blockade in urothelial cancer. TCRdb's copy holds only in-frame clones and misses some; the assay was immunoSEQ multiplex PCR. The sample comprises 70,000 to 95,000 clones, roughly nine tenths of which are singletons, and about 1% rests with the top ten. This sample's time point: pretreatment peripheral blood. The sample consisted of PBMCs, taken around atezolizumab (anti-PD-L1) treatment. Every receptor here comes from a woman of 80 years or more with urothelial cancer.

The chain couples TRBV5-4 to TRBJ2-4; TRBD2 is a possible D gene (5 bases). Germline assignment: CDR1 SGHNT and CDR2 YYREEE (reference sequence). This CDR3 is built from 15 residues. V shed 3 bases and J shed 3 bases, with 13 bases lying between them. CDR3 loop: CASSWTSGGKNIQYF. CDR3 coding DNA: TGTGCCAGCAGCTGGACTTCGGGTGGCAAAAACATTCAGTACTTC.

This chain links TRBV27 with TRBJ2-7; D might be TRBD2 (5 bases). Germline CDR1 is MNHEY and CDR2 is SMNVEV (reference sequence). Deletions cut 4 bases from V and 0 bases from J, with 13 bases between. The CDR3 has 15 amino acids. This CDR3 is CASSSAERFSYEQYF. In DNA form, the CDR3 reads TGTGCCAGCAGTTCCGCGGAGCGGTTCTCCTACGAGCAGTACTTC.

J is TRBJ2-1 and V is TRBV18, with 7 bases lining up with TRBD2. V was pared by 6 bases and J by 8 bases, with 10 bases of the junction left unmatched. The germline CDR1 and CDR2 sequences are KGHSH and LQKENI. The CDR3 totals 14 residues. Written as DNA, the CDR3 is TGTGCCAGCTCCCCGGGACTAATACTCGATGAGCAGTTCTTC. Its translation: CASSPGLILDEQFF.

This chain joins TRBV27 and TRBJ2-7, with 8 bases fitting TRBD2. The CDR3 runs 14 residues. J lost 6 bases, V lost 2 bases, and 6 bases had no gene match. CDR1 is MNHEY and CDR2 is SMNVEV in the germline V gene (reference sequence). In nucleotides, the CDR3 is TGTGCCAGCAGTTTAACTAGCGGCCTACTCGAGCAGTACTTC. Its protein is CASSLTSGLLEQYF.

This clone is a singleton in its sample. The J gene is TRBJ2-7, the V gene TRBV5-1, with 8 bases aligning to TRBD1. The V and J ends lost 2 bases and 0 bases, in that order; junction bases with no gene match: 16. Germline V CDR1 and CDR2: SGHRS, YFSETQ. The CDR3 consists of 19 residues. CDR3 nucleotides: TGCGCCAGCAGCTTATTCCAGACCCCCGGGACAGGTAGCTCCTACGAGCAGTACTTC. Translated: CASSLFQTPGTGSSYEQYF.

The V gene is TRBV20-1, the J gene TRBJ2-7; no clear D gene. V was shortened by 6 bases and J by 7 bases, with 10 bases between the two germline ends. Germline loops: CDR1 DFQATT, CDR2 SNEGSKA (reference sequence). The CDR3 sequence is 10 residues long. The CDR3 nucleotides read TGCAGTGCCCAAACTCTGGAGCAGTACTTC. This encodes CSAQTLEQYF.

The genes are TRBV28 and TRBJ1-3, with D uncertain. Trimming stripped 4 bases from V and 8 bases from J, with 18 bases between. From germline, CDR1 is MDHEN and CDR2 SYDVKM. The CDR3 length is 15 residues. In nucleotides, the CDR3 is TGTGCCAGCAGTTCTTCCCGGGTCCAAAGTGACACCATATATTTT. The encoded protein is CASSSSRVQSDTIYF.

The chain links TRBV18 to TRBJ2-7; no clear D gene. The CDR3 runs to 14 residues. Germline CDR1 is KGHSH and CDR2 is LQKENI. Between the trimmed V and J ends, which lost 5 bases and 0 bases, there was a span of 11 bases. The CDR3 is CASSTLQASYEQYF. CDR3 nucleotide sequence: TGTGCCAGCTCAACACTTCAGGCCTCCTACGAGCAGTACTTC.

The chain joins TRBV11-2 to TRBJ2-1, with TRBD2 matching 9 bases. CDR1 is SGHAT, CDR2 FQNNGV, per germline. CDR3 length: 15 residues. Trimming removed 3 bases from V and 8 bases from J; junction bases left unmatched: 8. DNA for the CDR3: TGTGCCAGCAGCTTGGGGACTAGCCGTGTCGATGAGCAGTTCTTC. Protein sequence: CASSLGTSRVDEQFF.

The rearrangement joins TRBV7-9 to TRBJ2-7, with TRBD2 identical over 11 bases. Germline V lookup: CDR1 SEHNR, CDR2 FQNEAQ (reference sequence). CDR3 length: 16 residues. V gave up 1 base and J gave up 7 bases; unmatched junction bases: 9. CDR3 protein: CASSLVLAGGIGEQYF. The CDR3 DNA reads as TGTGCCAGCAGCTTAGTGCTAGCGGGAGGAATTGGGGAGCAGTACTTC.

In this sample, this clone turned up once. The rearrangement links TRBV28 to TRBJ2-5; 8 nucleotides line up with TRBD2. Germline V CDR1 and CDR2: MDHEN, SYDVKM. After removal of 9 bases from V and 5 bases from J, the junction contained 8 bases not matched to a gene. This CDR3 has 13 amino acids. CDR3 nucleotide sequence: TGTGCCAGTACAGCGGGAGTTCCGGAGACCCAGTACTTC. Protein: CASTAGVPETQYF.

The CDR3 spells CASSLGGTGGPGEQFF. The CDR3 bases are TGTGCCAGCAGCTTAGGGGGAACGGGAGGGCCGGGAGAGCAGTTCTTC. This rearrangement joins TRBV7-6 to TRBJ2-1; 8 bases align to TRBD2. CDR1 is SGHVS and CDR2 is FNYEAQ in the germline V gene. The V gene end was trimmed by 1 base and the J gene end by 10 bases; junction bases not matched to a gene: 12. This CDR3 is 16 amino acids long.

The CDR3 loop is CASSELRGGSYEQYF. The CDR3 DNA reads TGTGCCAGCAGTGAACTTCGGGGAGGGTCCTACGAGCAGTACTTC. The chain has TRBV6-1 and TRBJ2-7, with 7 bases lining up with TRBD2. This CDR3 is built from 15 residues. CDR1 and CDR2 (germline): MNHNS, SASEGT. With 2 bases clipped from V and 1 base from J, the junction kept 5 bases outside the gene matches.

The chain has TRBV30 and TRBJ1-1; 7 bases are shared with TRBD1. CDR1 and CDR2 from the germline V gene are GTSNPN and SVGIG (reference sequence). The CDR3 runs 14 residues. The V segment lost 5 bases and the J segment 4 bases; nucleotides outside the gene matches: 10. In DNA form, the CDR3 reads TGTGCCTGGTCAATCGAGGGGGCGGTCACTGAAGCTTTCTTT. Its protein product is CAWSIEGAVTEAFF.

The J gene is TRBJ1-1, the V gene TRBV10-3; maybe TRBD1 (5 bases). The ends were cut back, 0 bases at V and 5 bases at J, with 10 bases in the middle. The V gene's germline CDR1 is ENHRY and CDR2 SYGVKD. This CDR3 is 14 amino acids long. CDR3 region: CAISESWGGTEAFF. DNA of the CDR3: TGTGCCATCAGTGAGTCATGGGGGGGGACTGAAGCTTTCTTT.

The chain recombines TRBV5-5 with TRBJ1-2, with D unclear. The CDR3 sequence is 17 residues long. Germline-derived CDR1 and CDR2 are SGHKS and YYEKEE (reference sequence). V was trimmed by 4 bases and J by 4 bases, leaving 23 bases between them. CDR3 nucleotides: TGTGCCAGCAGCCTTGAATTGCATCCGGCGGCAGTCTATGGCTACACCTTC. Translating gives CASSLELHPAAVYGYTF.

The J gene is TRBJ2-7, the V gene TRBV2; D ambiguous. The germline CDR1 and CDR2 sequences are SNHLY and FYNNEI. CDR3 length: 14 residues. Trimming left V 5 bases short and J 2 bases short, with 13 bases between. The DNA for the CDR3 is TGTGCCAGCAGTCCCGGGTCTCCCCCCTACGAGCAGTACTTC. This sequence encodes CASSPGSPPYEQYF. Looking up the rest from reference TRBV2 and TRBJ2-7 gives the full variable domain: EPEVTQTPSHQVTQMGQEVILRCVPISNHLYFYWYRQILGQKVEFLVSFYNNEISEKSEIFDDQFSVERPDGSNFTLKIRSTKLEDSAMYFCASSPGSPPYEQYFGPGTRLTVT.

The chain employs TRBV5-1 and TRBJ1-1; D remains ambiguous. Trimming removed 2 bases from V and 3 bases from J, with 11 bases in between. Germline CDR1 SGHRS, CDR2 YFSETQ. This CDR3 spans 14 amino acids. The CDR3 sequence is CASSLLGWDTEAFF. Here the CDR3 DNA reads TGCGCCAGCAGCTTACTAGGGTGGGACACTGAAGCTTTCTTT.

This clone was counted once. V usage is TRBV29-1 and J usage is TRBJ1-3; 10 bases line up with TRBD1. Germline values: CDR1 SQVTM, CDR2 ANQGSEA. The CDR3 runs to 14 residues. V was pared by 5 bases and J by 6 bases, with 7 bases of the junction left unmatched. DNA of the CDR3: TGCAGCGTTACCCCGGGACAGGGGACAAACACCATATATTTT. Its translation: CSVTPGQGTNTIYF.